What follows are 30 T cell receptor beta chains derived from one specimen sequenced in a study of cytomegalovirus exposure and HLA in healthy donors. The study ran its PCR with 60 Vbeta and 13 Jbeta primers. Generated by immunoSEQ multiplex PCR, the TCRdb table keeps only in-frame clones and is missing some. The sample lists about 90,000 clones, 65% to 80% occurring once. Sequenced material: PBMCs. These receptors came from a man aged 25-45 years in good health and CMV-seronegative.

The rearrangement links TRBV29-1 to TRBJ1-4; D might be TRBD1 (6 bases). The CDR3 has 13 amino acids. Per germline, CDR1 SQVTM and CDR2 ANQGSEA. Trimming pared 7 bases from V and 7 bases from J, leaving 16 bases between. In DNA, the CDR3 is TGCAGCGCAGCCAGGGGACAAGGTGAAAAACTGTTTTTT. The encoded protein is CSAARGQGEKLFF.

The rearrangement uses TRBV5-1 and TRBJ2-5; TRBD1 is a possible D gene (5 bases). CDR3 length equals 15 residues. CDR1 is SGHRS and CDR2 is YFSETQ in the germline V gene. V shed 6 bases and J shed 2 bases, with 17 bases lying between them. This CDR3 is CASTTSTANQETQYF. The DNA of the CDR3 is TGCGCCAGCACCACGTCGACAGCCAATCAAGAGACCCAGTACTTC.

This chain uses TRBV14 with TRBJ2-7, with a tentative D call TRBD1 (5 bases). The CDR3 has 14 amino acids. Trimming stripped 4 bases from V and 2 bases from J, with 12 bases between. Germline assignment: CDR1 SGHDN and CDR2 FVKESK. Here the CDR3 reads CASSPQAGTYEQYF. CDR3 in DNA: TGTGCCAGCAGCCCGCAGGCAGGGACCTACGAGCAGTACTTC.

The gene calls are TRBV15 and TRBJ2-1; 10 bases line up with TRBD1. The CDR3 runs to 16 residues. The germline gives CDR1 LNHNV, CDR2 YYDKDF (reference sequence). Trimming cost V 0 bases and J 5 bases; bases outside gene matches: 4. In nucleotides, the CDR3 is TGTGCCACCAGCAGAGAGGGGACAGGGGTCAACAATGAGCAGTTCTTC. Translation: CATSREGTGVNNEQFF.

The genes are TRBV6-1 and TRBJ2-3, with TRBD2 matching 14 bases. Germline CDR1 MNHNS, CDR2 SASEGT. There are 15 residues in the CDR3. The V segment lost 4 bases and the J segment 4 bases; nucleotides outside the gene matches: 1. This chain's CDR3 is CASSGLAGGPDTQYF. The DNA for the CDR3 is TGTGCCAGCAGTGGACTAGCGGGGGGGCCAGATACGCAGTATTTT.

This clone has a handful of counts. The chain uses TRBV7-9 and TRBJ2-1; D gene unclear. The germline V gene has CDR1 SEHNR and CDR2 FQNEAQ (reference sequence). The length of the CDR3 is 12 residues. The V end lost 5 bases, the J end lost 4 bases, and 6 bases lay between the germline ends. The chain's CDR3 is CASSHEYNEQFF. CDR3 sequence (DNA): TGTGCCAGCAGCCATGAGTACAATGAGCAGTTCTTC. The entire variable domain, with the rest obtained from reference TRBV7-9 and TRBJ2-1, is as follows: DTGVSQNPRHKITKRGQNVTFRCDPISEHNRLYWYRQTLGQGPEFLTYFQNEAQLEKSRLLSDRFSAERPKGSFSTLEIQRTEQGDSAMYLCASSHEYNEQFFGPGTRLTVL.

This clone was detected once. The chain is built from TRBV15 and TRBJ1-6, with 7 nucleotides matching TRBD1. Trimming at V came to 5 bases and at J to 10 bases, leaving 11 bases not matched to a gene. CDR3 size: 15 residues. Germline CDR1 reads LNHNV; CDR2 reads YYDKDF (reference sequence). CDR3 loop: CATSLKPGGSSPLHF. CDR3 DNA: TGTGCCACCAGCCTGAAACCAGGGGGGTCGTCACCCCTCCACTTT.

The chain's CDR3 is CASSTSRQGGTEAFF. DNA of the CDR3: TGCGCCAGCAGCACCTCCCGGCAAGGGGGCACTGAAGCTTTCTTT. The chain has TRBV5-1 and TRBJ1-1, with D perhaps matching TRBD1 (6 bases). The CDR3 is made up of 15 amino acids. Germline V gene sequence: CDR1 SGHRS, CDR2 YFSETQ. Between the trimmed V and J ends, which lost 4 bases and 4 bases, there was a span of 17 bases.

This chain connects TRBV19 to TRBJ1-5; D uncertain. Trimming cost V 2 bases and J 6 bases, with 11 bases left between them. The germline CDR1 and CDR2 sequences are LNHDA and SQIVND (reference sequence). CDR3 length: 14 amino acids. CDR3 sequence reads: CASSIWGAGQPQHF. In DNA form, the CDR3 reads TGTGCCAGTAGTATATGGGGAGCGGGTCAGCCCCAGCATTTT.

The V call is TRBV5-4, the J call TRBJ1-4; no clear D gene. The CDR3 consists of 14 residues. Per the germline V gene, CDR1 is SGHNT and CDR2 is YYREEE (reference sequence). Trimming cost V 0 bases and J 3 bases, with 6 bases left between them. As DNA, the CDR3 is TGTGCCAGCAGCTTGGCTGGGCCTAATGAAAAACTGTTTTTT. This sequence encodes CASSLAGPNEKLFF.

The chain uses TRBV5-1 and TRBJ2-7, with D maybe TRBD2 (6 bases). There are 14 residues in the CDR3. Germline assignment: CDR1 SGHRS and CDR2 YFSETQ. V gave up 2 bases and J gave up 2 bases, with 11 bases separating them. The CDR3 region is CASSFGGVAYEQYF. CDR3 sequence (DNA): TGCGCCAGCAGCTTCGGGGGAGTGGCCTACGAGCAGTACTTC.

This chain links TRBV18 with TRBJ1-5; TRBD1 agrees at 10 bases. Germline V gene sequence: CDR1 KGHSH, CDR2 LQKENI. The CDR3 length is 15 residues. J lost 3 bases, V lost 6 bases, and 5 bases had no gene match. CDR3: CASSRDRGPNQPQHF. The CDR3 bases are TGTGCCAGCTCCCGGGACAGGGGACCCAATCAGCCCCAGCATTTT.

The chain uses TRBV5-4 and TRBJ2-2, with 10 bases lining up with TRBD2. V trimming: 4 bases; J trimming: 1 base; junction bases outside the gene matches: 7. This CDR3 comprises 17 residues. Germline-derived CDR1 and CDR2 are SGHNT and YYREEE (reference sequence). CDR3 bases: TGTGCCAGCAGCACAGCGGGGGGGCGGATGAACACCGGGGAGCTGTTTTTT. The encoded protein is CASSTAGGRMNTGELFF.

V usage is TRBV4-3 and J usage is TRBJ1-2, with TRBD1 matching 9 bases. V shed 3 bases and J 6 bases; nucleotides not matched to a gene: 8. Looked up from germline, CDR1 is LGHNA and CDR2 is YSLEER. This CDR3 has 15 amino acids. The CDR3 sequence: CASSQNPGTGNGYTF. Written as DNA, the CDR3 is TGCGCCAGCAGCCAGAACCCCGGGACAGGGAATGGCTACACCTTC.

As DNA, the CDR3 is TGTGCCAGCAGTCCGGGACTGAGCTATGGCTACACCTTC. Translated: CASSPGLSYGYTF. V is TRBV27 and J is TRBJ1-2; maybe TRBD1 (5 bases). Germline V gives CDR1 MNHEY, CDR2 SMNVEV (reference sequence). Trimming removed 5 bases from V and 4 bases from J, with 11 bases in between. The CDR3 spans 13 residues.

This sequence joins TRBV30 and TRBJ2-6, with D perhaps matching TRBD2 (7 bases). V lost 3 bases and J 2 bases, leaving 14 bases between the germline ends. Germline values: CDR1 GTSNPN, CDR2 SVGIG (reference sequence). The CDR3 contains 16 residues. CDR3 coding DNA: TGTGCCTGGAGAATTTACGGGGGGCCTGGGGCCAACGTCCTGACTTTC. Translation: CAWRIYGGPGANVLTF. The entire variable domain, with the rest obtained from reference TRBV30 and TRBJ2-6, is as follows: SQTIHQWPATLVQPVGSPLSLECTVEGTSNPNLYWYRQAAGRGLQLLFYSVGIGQISSEVPQNLSASRPQDRQFILSSKKLLLSDSGFYLCAWRIYGGPGANVLTFGAGSRLTVL.

This chain links TRBV19 with TRBJ1-2; TRBD1 is a possible D gene (6 bases). The V gene's germline CDR1 is LNHDA and CDR2 SQIVND (reference sequence). The CDR3 has 14 amino acids. Trimming removed 7 bases at V and 6 bases at J, with 18 bases between. CDR3 sequence (DNA): TGTGCCAGTACCATCTCAGGGGCACCCAATGGCTACACCTTC. Protein sequence: CASTISGAPNGYTF.

This clone occurred a few times. V usage is TRBV5-4 and J usage is TRBJ1-3, with a tentative D call TRBD1 (5 bases). The ends were cut back, 6 bases at V and 2 bases at J, with 15 bases in the middle. Germline loops: CDR1 SGHNT, CDR2 YYREEE (reference sequence). The CDR3 is made up of 15 amino acids. In nucleotides, the CDR3 is TGTGCCAGCACCGACAGCAGGGTCGCTGGAAACACCATATATTTT. It is translated as CASTDSRVAGNTIYF.

The chain is built from TRBV7-6 and TRBJ2-1, with TRBD2 identical over 12 bases. Germline loops: CDR1 SGHVS, CDR2 FNYEAQ. V lost 1 base to trimming and J lost 5 bases; unmatched junction nucleotides: 0. This CDR3 region has 15 residues. For the CDR3, the DNA is TGTGCCAGCAGCTTAGGACTAGCGGGGGACAATGAGCAGTTCTTC. It encodes CASSLGLAGDNEQFF.

DNA for the CDR3: TGTGCCAGCAGTTTAAACGGCTATGGCTACACCTTC. It is translated as CASSLNGYGYTF. This chain uses TRBV28 with TRBJ1-2; D gene unclear. Trimming removed 2 bases from V and 4 bases from J, with 5 bases in between. Germline CDR1 MDHEN, CDR2 SYDVKM. There are 12 residues in the CDR3.

This chain connects TRBV7-9 to TRBJ2-5; 14 nucleotides align to TRBD2. Trimming cost V 7 bases and J 3 bases; bases outside gene matches: 10. CDR1 and CDR2 from the germline V gene are SEHNR and FQNEAQ (reference sequence). CDR3 length: 17 residues. The CDR3 loop is CASIPPGGLAGEETQYF. Written as DNA, the CDR3 is TGTGCCAGCATCCCTCCGGGGGGACTAGCGGGGGAAGAGACCCAGTACTTC. Full variable domain (outside the CDR3, taken from reference TRBV7-9 and TRBJ2-5): DTGVSQNPRHKITKRGQNVTFRCDPISEHNRLYWYRQTLGQGPEFLTYFQNEAQLEKSRLLSDRFSAERPKGSFSTLEIQRTEQGDSAMYLCASIPPGGLAGEETQYFGPGTRLLVL.

The chain employs TRBV18 and TRBJ1-2, with TRBD1 matching 8 bases. There are 14 residues in the CDR3. Germline V gene lookup returns CDR1 KGHSH and CDR2 LQKENI. V trimming: 5 bases; J trimming: 6 bases; junction bases outside the gene matches: 8. CDR3 nucleotides: TGTGCCAGCTCAACCCAGGGGGCCTTCAATGGCTACACCTTC. Protein: CASSTQGAFNGYTF.

The DNA for the CDR3 is TGTGCCATCAGTCCCCGTCGTGCGGGCAGGGGGACGGGAGAGACCCAGTACTTC. Encoded protein: CAISPRRAGRGTGETQYF. The V and J genes are TRBV10-3 and TRBJ2-5, with 7 positions matching TRBD1. The CDR3 loop spans 18 amino acids. Germline CDR1 and CDR2: ENHRY and SYGVKD. V shed 5 bases and J 4 bases; nucleotides not matched to a gene: 19.

The chain carries TRBV7-3 and TRBJ2-3; 8 positions agree with TRBD2. The trim removed 5 bases at V and 0 bases at J, leaving 4 bases unmatched. Germline assignment: CDR1 SGHTA and CDR2 FQGTGA. The CDR3 extends over 15 amino acids. The CDR3 region is CASSPTSGSTDTQYF. CDR3 coding DNA: TGTGCCAGCAGCCCAACTAGCGGAAGCACAGATACGCAGTATTTT.

J is TRBJ2-7 and V is TRBV19; 9 bases are a match to TRBD1. The CDR3 is 14 amino acids. Looked up from germline, CDR1 is LNHDA and CDR2 is SQIVND (reference sequence). V dropped 4 bases and J dropped 7; count of bases not matched to a gene: 8. The CDR3 reads CASSTGTGRTEQYF. The CDR3 region has the DNA TGTGCCAGTAGTACCGGGACAGGGAGGACGGAGCAGTACTTC.

The V and J genes are TRBV5-4 and TRBJ2-6; D is possibly TRBD1 (5 bases). The V end was cut by 1 base, the J end by 1 base, with 9 bases between. Germline CDR1 and CDR2: SGHNT and YYREEE (reference sequence). CDR3 length: 16 amino acids. The DNA for the CDR3 is TGTGCCAGCAGCTTGTACAGGCAATCTGGGGCCAACGTCCTGACTTTC. Residues: CASSLYRQSGANVLTF.

This chain connects TRBV19 to TRBJ2-7, with a tentative D call TRBD2 (5 bases). The CDR3 is 15 amino acids. V was trimmed by 7 bases and J by 0 bases, leaving 16 bases between them. Germline CDR1 LNHDA, CDR2 SQIVND (reference sequence). The CDR3 DNA sequence: TGTGCCAGTAACCCCGGGGTGGGAAGCTCCTACGAGCAGTACTTC. Amino acid sequence: CASNPGVGSSYEQYF.

The chain employs TRBV9 and TRBJ1-2, with D maybe TRBD1 (6 bases). The CDR3 consists of 14 residues. Deletions cut 1 base from V and 7 bases from J, with 14 bases between. Per the germline V gene, CDR1 is SGDLS and CDR2 is YYNGEE. In DNA form, the CDR3 reads TGTGCCAGCAGCGTAACAGGGAAATGTTGTGGCTACACCTTC. Amino acid sequence: CASSVTGKCCGYTF.

V gene TRBV4-1 combines with J gene TRBJ2-7; D not certain. The V gene's germline CDR1 is MGHRA and CDR2 YSYEKL. Trimming shortened V by 3 bases and J by 4 bases, and 10 bases separated the two germline ends. The CDR3 spans 13 residues. CDR3 loop: CASSQGIVYEQYF. The DNA of the CDR3 is TGCGCCAGCAGCCAGGGCATCGTTTACGAGCAGTACTTC.

The J gene is TRBJ2-1, the V gene TRBV9; TRBD2 aligns across 11 bases. V lost 4 bases to trimming and J lost 1 base; unmatched junction nucleotides: 16. This CDR3 has 20 residues. The V gene's germline CDR1 is SGDLS and CDR2 YYNGEE. The CDR3: CASSPKEWASGGLSYNEQFF. The CDR3 DNA sequence: TGTGCCAGCAGCCCAAAAGAATGGGCTAGCGGGGGGCTATCCTACAATGAGCAGTTCTTC.